The 14 T cell receptor beta chains listed next were all sequenced from one sample in a study of shared clonotypes between healthy human individuals. Some clones are missing from TCRdb's copy, which holds only in-frame ones; the method was immunoSEQ multiplex PCR. The table has approximately 940,000 clones, about three quarters seen once. Sequenced: memory CD4+ T cells sorted from blood. As for subset: CD45RA-negative fraction. All receptors come from a man between 18 and 35 years old in good health.

The V call is TRBV5-4, the J call TRBJ2-1; 8 nucleotides align to TRBD1. Per germline, CDR1 SGHNT and CDR2 YYREEE (reference sequence). The CDR3 is 14 residues long. With 5 bases clipped from V and 3 bases from J, the junction kept 4 bases outside the gene matches. CDR3 nucleotides: TGTGCCAGCAGACGGGACAGGAGCTACAATGAGCAGTTCTTC. Residues: CASRRDRSYNEQFF. The full variable domain, its missing parts supplied by reference TRBV5-4 and TRBJ2-1, is ETGVTQSPTHLIKTRGQQVTLRCSSQSGHNTVSWYQQALGQGPQFIFQYYREEENGRGNFPPRFSGLQFPNYSSELNVNALELDDSALYLCASRRDRSYNEQFFGPGTRLTVL.

This rearrangement joins TRBV13 to TRBJ1-3, with TRBD1 matching over 7 bases. CDR3 size: 14 residues. The V gene's germline CDR1 is PRHDT and CDR2 FYEKMQ (reference sequence). V lost 5 bases and J lost 4; bases outside the gene matches: 5. Here the CDR3 DNA reads TGTGCCAGCAGCACTAAGACAGGGGGAAACACCATATATTTT. Its protein is CASSTKTGGNTIYF.

The chain links TRBV18 to TRBJ2-5; 9 positions agree with TRBD1. The V and J ends lost 8 bases and 5 bases, in that order; junction bases with no gene match: 9. Germline CDR1 reads KGHSH; CDR2 reads LQKENI. This CDR3 is 14 amino acids long. CDR3 bases: TGTGCCAGCCTTGGGACAGGGCCTTGGGAGACCCAGTACTTC. Protein: CASLGTGPWETQYF. Using reference TRBV18 and TRBJ2-5 for the parts outside the CDR3, the full variable domain is NAGVMQNPRHLVRRRGQEARLRCSPMKGHSHVYWYRQLPEEGLKFMVYLQKENIIDESGMPKERFSAEFPKEGPSILRIQQVVRGDSAAYFCASLGTGPWETQYFGPGTRLLVL.

This clone showed up just a few times. CDR3 coding DNA: TGTGCCTGGACCCGTCATCCTCTATCGGGTACTGAAGCTTTCTTT. Translation: CAWTRHPLSGTEAFF. The chain uses TRBV30 and TRBJ1-1; D uncertain. Trimming pared 4 bases from V and 5 bases from J, leaving 20 bases between. This CDR3 is built from 15 residues. Germline V gene lookup returns CDR1 GTSNPN and CDR2 SVGIG (reference sequence).

J is TRBJ2-7 and V is TRBV5-1; D ambiguous. CDR3 length: 14 residues. In germline, CDR1 is SGHRS, CDR2 YFSETQ. V was pared by 3 bases and J by 6 bases, with 16 bases between. CDR3 bases: TGCGCCAGCAGCTCCTCATTCGGAGTTTCCGAGCAGTACTTC. Amino acids: CASSSSFGVSEQYF.

The CDR3: CASSVDPSGRPNTGELFF. CDR3 nucleotides: TGTGCCAGCAGCGTCGACCCTAGCGGGAGACCCAACACCGGGGAGCTGTTTTTT. This chain connects TRBV9 to TRBJ2-2; TRBD2 matches at 10 bases. The V gene's germline CDR1 is SGDLS and CDR2 YYNGEE. With 2 bases clipped from V and 2 bases from J, the junction kept 9 bases outside the gene matches. This CDR3 region has 18 residues.

The chain links TRBV15 to TRBJ1-2; TRBD1 might be the D (5 bases). Germline CDR1 is LNHNV and CDR2 is YYDKDF (reference sequence). CDR3 length: 14 amino acids. V shed 1 base and J shed 5 bases, with 11 bases lying between them. The CDR3 nucleotides read TGTGCCACCAGCAGAGGTGAAGGGACGTATGGCTACACCTTC. Its protein is CATSRGEGTYGYTF.

On this clone: The junction departs from the called germline gene at one end, perhaps through a read error. The chain carries TRBV18 and TRBJ1-1; no clear D gene. The CDR3 has 15 amino acids. Germline CDR1 is KGHSH and CDR2 is LQKENI. The CDR3 sequence is CASSPLSLGNAEAFF. The CDR3 region has the DNA TGTGCCAGCTCACCACTCAGTCTAGGGAACGCTGAAGCTTTCTTT.

This chain uses TRBV7-9 with TRBJ2-3, with TRBD2 identical over 12 bases. Germline lookup yields CDR1 SEHNR and CDR2 FQNEAQ (reference sequence). The CDR3 totals 15 residues. The trim removed 5 bases at V and 2 bases at J, leaving 2 bases unmatched. DNA for the CDR3: TGTGCCAGCAGCGGGACTAGCGGGTACACAGATACGCAGTATTTT. Its translation: CASSGTSGYTDTQYF. Together with reference TRBV7-9 and TRBJ2-3, the CDR3 gives the full variable domain: DTGVSQNPRHKITKRGQNVTFRCDPISEHNRLYWYRQTLGQGPEFLTYFQNEAQLEKSRLLSDRFSAERPKGSFSTLEIQRTEQGDSAMYLCASSGTSGYTDTQYFGPGTRLTVL.

J is TRBJ2-5 and V is TRBV6-5, with 8 bases that match TRBD1. CDR1 is MNHEY, CDR2 SVGAGI, per germline. J lost 5 bases, V lost 6 bases, and 8 bases had no gene match. The CDR3 sequence is 14 residues long. CDR3 nucleotides: TGTGCCAGCAGCCGGGGACAGGTTTTCGAGACCCAGTACTTC. This sequence encodes CASSRGQVFETQYF.

The chain has TRBV5-6 and TRBJ2-3; D not certain. The CDR3 totals 15 residues. Germline CDR1 reads SGHDT; CDR2 reads YYEEEE. V was pared by 2 bases and J by 0 bases, with 10 bases between. CDR3 sequence (DNA): TGTGCCAGCAGCTTTTTCTGGACGAGCACAGATACGCAGTATTTT. It is translated as CASSFFWTSTDTQYF.

Remarks on this clone: Mismatch with germline at one junction end may stem from a read error. The chain recombines TRBV10-2 with TRBJ1-5, with no clear D. The CDR3 totals 15 residues. The germline V gene has CDR1 WSHSY and CDR2 SAAADI. The CDR3 coding sequence is TGCGCCACCAGTCGGAACGTTCAAACCAATCAGCCCCAGCATTTT. Protein product: CATSRNVQTNQPQHF.

The chain employs TRBV30 and TRBJ1-3, with D unresolved. Per germline, CDR1 GTSNPN and CDR2 SVGIG (reference sequence). V was clipped by 5 bases and J by 6 bases, with 8 bases between them. The CDR3 is 11 residues long. The CDR3 DNA reads as TGTGCCTGGGGTCTAGAAAACACCATATATTTT. Residues: CAWGLENTIYF.

The DNA of the CDR3 is TGTGCCAGCAGCTTTCCGGGAGCGCAGGATTCACCCCTCCACTTT. Encoded protein: CASSFPGAQDSPLHF. J is TRBJ1-6 and V is TRBV6-5, with D unclear. Trimming removed 6 bases from V and 8 bases from J, with 17 bases in between. This CDR3 has 15 amino acids. Germline CDR1 reads MNHEY; CDR2 reads SVGAGI.